The 16 T cell receptor beta chains below were found in one sample sequenced in a study of shared T cell receptors in the human thymus. Repertoires were generated with immunoSEQ multiplex PCR, while TCRdb's copy carries only in-frame clones and drops some. The sample lists under 850,000 clones; approximately 88% were seen once. The data were also submitted as part of a second study, on human thymus T cells.

Sequencing was performed on thymocytes. These receptors originate from a boy under three years old with a congenital heart defect.

The rearrangement uses TRBV13 and TRBJ2-7; D uncertain. V was cut by 0 bases and J by 1 base, with 10 bases left in between. The CDR3 loop spans 15 amino acids. The germline gives CDR1 PRHDT, CDR2 FYEKMQ (reference sequence). CDR3 residues: CASSLGPDKSYEQYF. In DNA, the CDR3 is TGTGCCAGCAGCTTAGGGCCAGATAAGTCCTACGAGCAGTACTTC.

J is TRBJ2-7 and V is TRBV6-6, with TRBD1 matching over 7 bases. Trimming at V came to 5 bases and at J to 2 bases, leaving 9 bases not matched to a gene. Germline values: CDR1 MNHNY, CDR2 SVGAGI (reference sequence). This CDR3 is built from 15 residues. CDR3 sequence: CASSNGQVPPYEQYF. Written as DNA, the CDR3 is TGTGCCAGCAGTAACGGACAGGTCCCCCCCTACGAGCAGTACTTC.

V gene TRBV11-2 combines with J gene TRBJ2-3, with D possibly matching TRBD2 (6 bases). From germline, CDR1 is SGHAT and CDR2 FQNNGV. This CDR3 region has 16 residues. Deletions cut 4 bases from V and 2 bases from J, with 16 bases between. The CDR3 bases are TGTGCCAGCAGCTCGGGACTCCCCCCACACACAGATACGCAGTATTTT. Translation gives CASSSGLPPHTDTQYF.

V usage is TRBV19 and J usage is TRBJ2-1; no clear D. Between the trimmed V and J ends, which lost 3 bases and 5 bases, there was a span of 17 bases. Germline V gene sequence: CDR1 LNHDA, CDR2 SQIVND (reference sequence). CDR3 length: 16 amino acids. The CDR3 DNA reads TGTGCCAGTAGTATTCAGGCGCAACAACCCGACAATGAGCAGTTCTTC. This sequence encodes CASSIQAQQPDNEQFF.

This chain connects TRBV7-9 to TRBJ1-2, with D perhaps TRBD1 (6 bases). Germline-derived CDR1 and CDR2 are SEHNR and FQNEAQ (reference sequence). This CDR3 has 17 residues. V lost 3 bases to trimming and J lost 0 bases, with 17 bases between them. CDR3 in amino acids: CASSFGPDSEPNYGYTF. CDR3 in DNA: TGTGCCAGCAGCTTCGGTCCGGACAGCGAGCCTAACTATGGCTACACCTTC.

The rearrangement uses TRBV2 and TRBJ2-3; 13 positions agree with TRBD2. This CDR3 comprises 14 residues. With V trimmed by 6 bases and J by 7 bases, 4 bases remained unmatched. Germline V gene lookup returns CDR1 SNHLY and CDR2 FYNNEI. The CDR3 sequence is CASSGLAGVNTQYF. The CDR3, as DNA: TGTGCCAGCAGCGGACTAGCGGGAGTAAATACGCAGTATTTT.

The CDR3 DNA is TGCGCCAGCAGCTTGGCCAGACAGCTCCCAGATACGCAGTATTTT. Residues: CASSLARQLPDTQYF. This chain uses TRBV5-1 with TRBJ2-3, with D tentatively TRBD1 (5 bases). CDR3 size: 15 residues. V was pared by 0 bases and J by 4 bases, with 12 bases between. Germline CDR1 and CDR2: SGHRS and YFSETQ.

J is TRBJ1-1 and V is TRBV18; D uncertain. V was clipped by 3 bases and J by 4 bases, with 12 bases between them. Germline CDR1 and CDR2: KGHSH and LQKENI. This CDR3 contains 14 residues. CDR3 DNA sequence: TGTGCCAGCTCACCCCGGTCTCCGGGCACTGAAGCTTTCTTT. Protein: CASSPRSPGTEAFF. Looking up the rest from reference TRBV18 and TRBJ1-1 gives the full variable domain: NAGVMQNPRHLVRRRGQEARLRCSPMKGHSHVYWYRQLPEEGLKFMVYLQKENIIDESGMPKERFSAEFPKEGPSILRIQQVVRGDSAAYFCASSPRSPGTEAFFGQGTRLTVV.

This chain links TRBV19 with TRBJ1-2; perhaps TRBD1 as D (6 bases). The CDR3 runs to 11 residues. The V and J ends lost 8 bases and 8 bases respectively, with 12 bases between them. Germline CDR1 and CDR2: LNHDA and SQIVND (reference sequence). The CDR3 reads CASGPGEGYTF. The DNA of the CDR3 is TGTGCCAGTGGCCCAGGGGAGGGCTACACCTTC.

The rearrangement links TRBV7-6 to TRBJ2-7; TRBD1 agrees at 8 bases. V shed 5 bases and J 2 bases; nucleotides not matched to a gene: 11. The CDR3 extends over 16 amino acids. Germline V CDR1 and CDR2: SGHVS, FNYEAQ. This CDR3 reads CASSREPGTGPYEQYF. The CDR3 DNA reads TGTGCCAGCAGCAGAGAACCCGGGACAGGCCCCTACGAGCAGTACTTC.

The chain recombines TRBV30 with TRBJ2-7; 10 positions agree with TRBD2. The CDR3 is 14 amino acids. Per germline, CDR1 GTSNPN and CDR2 SVGIG (reference sequence). With V trimmed by 2 bases and J by 7 bases, 8 bases remained unmatched. CDR3 nucleotide sequence: TGTGCCTGGAGTTATCCCAGCGGGAGGGGGGAGCAGTACTTC. It is translated as CAWSYPSGRGEQYF. Using reference TRBV30 and TRBJ2-7 for the parts outside the CDR3, the full variable domain is SQTIHQWPATLVQPVGSPLSLECTVEGTSNPNLYWYRQAAGRGLQLLFYSVGIGQISSEVPQNLSASRPQDRQFILSSKKLLLSDSGFYLCAWSYPSGRGEQYFGPGTRLTVT.

The chain is built from TRBV30 and TRBJ1-2, with D unresolved. CDR1 GTSNPN and CDR2 SVGIG come from the germline V gene (reference sequence). Trimming stripped 5 bases from V and 3 bases from J, with 10 bases between. CDR3 size: 12 residues. The CDR3 bases are TGTGCCTGGCTTACTTTCTACTATGGCTACACCTTC. This codes for CAWLTFYYGYTF.

This clone appeared a few times. This chain connects TRBV4-2 to TRBJ2-1, with 9 bases identical to TRBD2. Germline lookup yields CDR1 LGHNA and CDR2 YNFKEQ. The CDR3 runs to 23 residues. Trimming at V came to 4 bases and at J to 1 base, leaving 26 bases not matched to a gene. DNA of the CDR3: TGTGCCAGCAGCCCTGAGGTTGAGTATGGGCGGGAGGGCTGGGAAGTGTCCTACAATGAGCAGTTCTTC. Translating gives CASSPEVEYGREGWEVSYNEQFF.

The chain couples TRBV2 to TRBJ2-7; 10 nucleotides agree with TRBD2. Losses at the gene ends were 7 bases for V and 5 bases for J; bases not matched to a gene: 5. Germline V lookup: CDR1 SNHLY, CDR2 FYNNEI. There are 13 residues in the CDR3. The chain's CDR3 is CASMGLAGDEQYF. DNA for the CDR3: TGTGCCAGCATGGGGCTAGCGGGAGACGAGCAGTACTTC.

Here the CDR3 DNA reads TGTGCCAGCAGTGAAAGACTAGCGGGAGAGAAGGATGAGCAGTTCTTC. It encodes CASSERLAGEKDEQFF. The rearrangement uses TRBV2 and TRBJ2-1, with 12 bases lining up with TRBD2. The CDR3 has 16 residues. Germline values: CDR1 SNHLY, CDR2 FYNNEI. V lost 2 bases and J lost 8; bases outside the gene matches: 7.

The gene calls are TRBV6-5 and TRBJ2-5, with 7 bases fitting TRBD1. CDR1 and CDR2 (germline): MNHEY, SVGAGI. V lost 6 bases to trimming and J lost 1 base; unmatched junction nucleotides: 8. The CDR3 is 15 amino acids. CDR3 residues: CASRGNRGSQETQYF. Here the CDR3 DNA reads TGTGCCAGCAGGGGGAACAGGGGTTCCCAAGAGACCCAGTACTTC.